The T cell receptor beta chain described here comes from a study of T cell repertoires in cytomegalovirus infection. Turning to the study itself: Evidence of both CMV infection and a matching HLA type came from public TCR beta signatures.

This clonotype appeared many times. Trimming pared 4 bases from V and 4 bases from J, leaving 12 bases between. CDR3 size: 14 residues. Germline CDR1 reads LGHDT; CDR2 reads YNNKEL (reference sequence). TCRdb called the reads again in MiXCR, with one record for every CDR3 protein. Here the sample spans about 490,000 distinct CDR3 sequences, roughly 12% being singletons. Material: PBMCs. The TCR was taken from a human donor in good health (CMV status not recorded). Some clones in this sample may be carry-over from other donors' samples. This rearrangement joins TRBV3-1 to TRBJ2-3, with D maybe TRBD2 (5 bases). The CDR3 DNA reads as TGTGCCAGCAGCCTCAGCGGTGCGCCAGATACGCAGTATTTT. It encodes CASSLSGAPDTQYF.